This T cell receptor (beta chain) was observed in a study of human T cells and chemical hapten exposure. Overall study results and limits: Expanded TCRs grouped into significantly more large CDR3 similarity clusters than controls produced.

Library preparation tagged each individual cDNA molecule with a unique molecular identifier. TCRdb re-derived calls from the RACE reads in MiXCR, one entry per CDR3 protein. The table includes roughly 200,000 distinct CDR3 sequences, more than 20% detected once. Concerning this clonotype: No antigen is known for it.

The V end lost 2 bases, the J end lost 0 bases, and 11 bases lay between the germline ends. The CDR3 covers 15 residues. Per germline, CDR1 SGHDT and CDR2 YYEEEE. The time point was: patch test 3, about 24 weeks after DPC sensitization. The treatment here: therapeutic diphenylcyclopropenone sensitization with weekly scalp DPC. The chain has TRBV5-6 and TRBJ1-2; D is perhaps TRBD1 (6 bases). The sample consisted of whole blood, taken in connection with sensitization to the hapten diphenylcyclopropenone (DPC). This receptor was obtained from a woman aged 35 to 49 with alopecia areata. Some clones in this sample may be carry-over from other donors' samples. The CDR3 protein is CASSFGGRPNYGYTF. The CDR3 DNA follows: TGTGCCAGCAGCTTTGGGGGCAGGCCTAACTATGGCTACACCTTC.